This record looks at one T cell receptor beta chain sequence and its context. The data stem from a study of control samples from healthy donors and cancer patients. Only in-frame clones appear in the TCRdb table, and some are missing; sequencing was by immunoSEQ multiplex PCR. This sample contains about 190,000 clones. The sequencing sample was made of blood. This sequence was found in a woman aged 25-40 years in good health.

The CDR3: CASSRAGYEQYF. CDR3 nucleotide sequence: TGCGCCAGCAGCAGGGCGGGCTACGAGCAGTACTTC. The chain recombines TRBV5-1 with TRBJ2-7, with D perhaps TRBD2 (5 bases). Germline values: CDR1 SGHRS, CDR2 YFSETQ. The CDR3 sequence is 12 residues long. V lost 4 bases, J lost 3 bases, and 8 bases lay in between.